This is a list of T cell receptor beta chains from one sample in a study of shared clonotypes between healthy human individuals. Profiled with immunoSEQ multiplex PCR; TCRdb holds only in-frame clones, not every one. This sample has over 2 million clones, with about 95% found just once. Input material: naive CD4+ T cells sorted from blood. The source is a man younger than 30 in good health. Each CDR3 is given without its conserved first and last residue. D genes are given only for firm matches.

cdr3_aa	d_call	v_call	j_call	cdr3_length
AWRSREAWTDTQY	.	TRBV30	TRBJ2-3	13
ASSSSRARDTEAF	.	TRBV7-2	TRBJ1-1	13
ASSVATRQGTGELF	TRBD1	TRBV9	TRBJ2-2	14
AWTGTGTYEQY	TRBD1	TRBV30	TRBJ2-7	11
ASSQLDPLVAKNIQY	.	TRBV4-2	TRBJ2-4	15
ASRGGQALQETQY	TRBD1	TRBV6-1	TRBJ2-5	13
SVQGGRGLGNQPQH	TRBD1	TRBV29-1	TRBJ1-5	14
ASSPLVWTSSYEQY	.	TRBV7-9	TRBJ2-7	14
ASSLGSNEQF	.	TRBV5-6	TRBJ2-1	10
ASSAAGVSGNTIY	.	TRBV9	TRBJ1-3	13
ASSLPGLPREQF	.	TRBV7-2	TRBJ2-1	12
ASKQGAAYNEQF	TRBD1	TRBV27	TRBJ2-1	12
ASSDIGLAVKQQY	TRBD2	TRBV2	TRBJ2-7	13
ASIGGRSHEQY	.	TRBV10-1	TRBJ2-7	11
ASTRGNSNQPQH	.	TRBV19	TRBJ1-5	12
ASSAPMNTEAF	.	TRBV7-9	TRBJ1-1	11
ASRGAMNTEAF	.	TRBV28	TRBJ1-1	11
ASRQGAGAF	TRBD1	TRBV11-2	TRBJ1-1	9
ASSSDRGSTDTQY	TRBD1	TRBV2	TRBJ2-3	13
ASSRTGEKLF	TRBD1	TRBV19	TRBJ1-4	10
ASSSLTGGEAF	TRBD1	TRBV7-9	TRBJ1-1	11
ATSRPWTDEQY	.	TRBV15	TRBJ2-7	11
ASSPRLAGGAGELF	TRBD2	TRBV7-7	TRBJ2-2	14
ATSRGRALWSDRTDTQY	.	TRBV15	TRBJ2-3	17
ASSVGASPQETQY	.	TRBV9	TRBJ2-5	13
ASNWVPYNSPLH	.	TRBV10-1	TRBJ1-6	12
AWGQNLGSPLH	.	TRBV30	TRBJ1-6	11
ASSTDRENTIY	TRBD1	TRBV7-8	TRBJ1-3	11
ASRAGGGDEQY	TRBD2	TRBV6-6	TRBJ2-7	11
ASTQSSGANVLT	.	TRBV2	TRBJ2-6	12
ASSVAAGRNTEAF	.	TRBV7-9	TRBJ1-1	13
ASSSRGGSGWETQY	.	TRBV7-2	TRBJ2-5	14